This T cell receptor (beta chain) was found in a study of CD8 T cells in Susac syndrome. Overall study context: Clinical remission applied to fewer than ten sequenced Susac syndrome patients, and more than five had active disease.

As concerns this clonotype: What it binds is not known.

It was with random hexamers that about 0.45 to 1 ug RNA was reverse transcribed. Multiplex immunoSEQ PCR targeted 54 Vbeta and 13 Jbeta TCR beta segments. MiXCR, run by TCRdb on the immunoSEQ multiplex PCR reads, gives a single entry per CDR3 protein. Among roughly 150,000 distinct CDR3 sequences listed, approximately 95% were seen once. The CDR3 is made up of 13 amino acids. The V gene's germline CDR1 is MNHNY and CDR2 SVGAGI (reference sequence). Trimming stripped 8 bases from V and 0 bases from J, with 9 bases between. Whole-study results and caveats: Within total CD8+ repertoires, under 20 Susac-specific public clones were found, and within CD8+ TEMRA repertoires, four or five.

This receptor was taken from a human donor with Susac syndrome. The rearrangement joins TRBV6-6 to TRBJ2-3; D remains ambiguous. The sample taken for sequencing was CD8+ T cells from PBMCs. The CDR3 loop reads CASLQQSTDTQYF. For the CDR3, the DNA is TGTGCCAGCCTTCAGCAAAGCACAGATACGCAGTATTTT.